The entry below describes one T cell receptor (beta chain). Its antigen remains unidentified. Other DNA sequences in the sample encode the same CDR3. Trimming left V 4 bases short and J 4 bases short, with 8 bases between. This CDR3 is built from 13 residues. Germline loops: CDR1 MNHEY, CDR2 SVGAGI. The data were obtained in a study of shared clonotypes between healthy human individuals. Study in general: A couple of women and a few men aged 18 to 49 made up the donors. Regarding the study as a whole: Clonotypes shared by all four donors outscored non-shared clonotypes in generation probability.

This was a deep-level run. The data were produced by immunoSEQ multiplex PCR, yet TCRdb's version contains in-frame clones alone and is incomplete. The table has some 2,000,000 clones, about 94% seen once; the top ten hold 0.9% to 1.4%. CD8 cells classed as naive were CD45RO-negative and positively selected for CCR7, excluding terminally differentiated effector memory CD45RA+ cells. V and J are TRBV6-5 and TRBJ2-1; D perhaps matches TRBD2 (6 bases). The sequence was obtained from a man aged 18 to 29 in good health. The sample taken for sequencing was naive CD8+ T cells sorted from blood. Here the CDR3 DNA reads TGTGCCAGCAGTTCAAGCGGGTACAATGAGCAGTTCTTC. The encoded protein is CASSSSGYNEQFF.